The 21 T cell receptor beta chains given below trace back to one sample, sequenced in a study of blood T cell repertoires in COVID-19 (dated by TCRdb to 2020 to 2021). Library preparation was by the immunoSEQ multiplex PCR assay. Sourced from immuneACCESS, this table was stored by TCRdb with only in-frame sequences that have V and J called. A share of the clones is absent; for the studies checked, an unresolved V gene accounts for under half, and the remainder has no known explanation. The sample table contains about 80,000 clones; only one count was recorded for 80% of them. Jointly, the top ten make up around 12% of the sample. The sequencing sample was made of peripheral blood. The receptors come from a woman aged 40 to 50 with active or convalescent COVID-19.

Here the CDR3 reads CSVLAGGTNTQYF. The CDR3 nucleotides are TGCAGCGTTTTAGCGGGGGGGACTAATACGCAGTATTTT. V usage is TRBV29-1 and J usage is TRBJ2-3; 11 bases are a match to TRBD2. V was clipped by 5 bases and J by 7 bases; unmatched bases: 5. Germline values: CDR1 SQVTM, CDR2 ANQGSEA. The CDR3 is 13 residues long.

This chain joins TRBV11-3 and TRBJ1-6; perhaps TRBD1 as D (6 bases). The CDR3 loop spans 15 amino acids. V lost 5 bases, J lost 11 bases, and 19 bases lay in between. CDR1 SGHNT and CDR2 YENEEA come from the germline V gene. The CDR3 reads CASSRRQGSWAPLHF. Here the CDR3 DNA reads TGTGCCAGCAGCCGAAGGCAGGGGAGTTGGGCACCCCTCCACTTT.

This clone has only a few counts. The chain carries TRBV18 and TRBJ1-4; 7 bases are shared with TRBD1. The V segment lost 8 bases and the J segment 0 bases; nucleotides outside the gene matches: 0. The V gene's germline CDR1 is KGHSH and CDR2 LQKENI. The CDR3 loop spans 13 amino acids. CDR3 residues: CASQGATNEKLFF. CDR3 nucleotide sequence: TGTGCCAGCCAGGGGGCAACTAATGAAAAACTGTTTTTT.

The rearrangement links TRBV4-2 to TRBJ1-6, with 9 bases aligning to TRBD1. V trimming: 11 bases; J trimming: 10 bases; junction bases outside the gene matches: 9. CDR1 is LGHNA, CDR2 YNFKEQ, per germline. The CDR3 extends over 13 amino acids. Written as DNA, the CDR3 is TGTGCCGTCGGAGGACAGGGGTTCTCACCCCTCCACTTT. It encodes CAVGGQGFSPLHF.

This chain uses TRBV4-3 with TRBJ2-7; 8 nucleotides align to TRBD1. The ends lost 3 bases at V and 3 bases at J; junction bases unmatched: 7. The germline V gene has CDR1 LGHNA and CDR2 YSLEER. There are 15 residues in the CDR3. CDR3 DNA: TGCGCCAGCAGCCAGGCCGGGACAGGCAGCTACGAGCAGTACTTC. Its protein product is CASSQAGTGSYEQYF.

The chain employs TRBV7-2 and TRBJ2-3, with TRBD2 matching over 9 bases. The CDR3 has 16 residues. The J segment lost 2 bases and the V segment lost 5 bases, leaving 8 bases of the junction unmatched. Germline values: CDR1 SGHTA, CDR2 FQGNSA. The chain's CDR3 is CASSPRIAGATDTQYF. The CDR3 nucleotides are TGTGCCAGCAGCCCGCGGATAGCGGGGGCCACAGATACGCAGTATTTT.

This clone was counted a single time. V gene TRBV4-1 combines with J gene TRBJ2-1; the match to TRBD2 covers 10 bases. CDR3 length equals 14 residues. Germline V gives CDR1 MGHRA, CDR2 YSYEKL. Germline trimming cut 4 bases from V and 8 bases from J; bases unmatched to any gene: 5. This CDR3 is CASSLLAGVYEQFF. Written as DNA, the CDR3 is TGCGCCAGCAGCCTCCTAGCGGGGGTCTATGAGCAGTTCTTC.

In this sample, this clone turned up a few times. This rearrangement joins TRBV28 to TRBJ1-2; D remains ambiguous. Trimming stripped 7 bases from V and 1 base from J, with 7 bases between. The CDR3 is made up of 12 amino acids. Looked up from germline, CDR1 is MDHEN and CDR2 is SYDVKM. The CDR3 protein is CASTPINYGYTF. The DNA of the CDR3 is TGTGCCAGCACCCCTATTAACTATGGCTACACCTTC.

The sample holds one count of this clone. V is TRBV10-2 and J is TRBJ1-1; no definite D call. The CDR3 has 15 amino acids. The germline CDR1 and CDR2 sequences are WSHSY and SAAADI. Trimming shortened V by 8 bases and J by 1 base, and 17 bases separated the two germline ends. CDR3 coding DNA: TGCGCCAGCGCCCCCGGCGGCAGAGAGAACACTGAAGCTTTCTTT. Translation gives CASAPGGRENTEAFF.

This clone was observed a handful of times. V gene TRBV7-2 combines with J gene TRBJ1-4; a possible D gene is TRBD1 (6 bases). V lost 5 bases to trimming and J lost 7 bases, with 14 bases between them. The CDR3 runs to 14 residues. From germline, CDR1 is SGHTA and CDR2 FQGNSA. The CDR3 DNA reads TGTGCCAGCAGCGAACAGGGTTTCGGTGAAAAACTGTTTTTT. The encoded protein is CASSEQGFGEKLFF.

CDR3 coding DNA: TGTGCCAGCAGTGAGAGGAGCCCCAATGAGCAGTTCTTC. It specifies CASSERSPNEQFF. This chain uses TRBV2 with TRBJ2-1; D is uncertain. Trimming took 3 bases from V and 6 from J, leaving 9 bases between them. The CDR3 contains 13 residues. The germline CDR1 and CDR2 sequences are SNHLY and FYNNEI.

This clone was seen once. The rearrangement uses TRBV6-6 and TRBJ2-1; possibly TRBD1 for D (8 bases). The germline CDR1 and CDR2 sequences are MNHNY and SVGAGI (reference sequence). This CDR3 has 16 amino acids. V lost 5 bases to trimming and J lost 7 bases, with 21 bases between them. DNA for the CDR3: TGTGCCAGCAGTATTTACAGGGGGGGCGCAAGGAATGAGCAGTTCTTC. The encoded protein is CASSIYRGGARNEQFF.

This clone was seen just once. Other DNA sequences within the sample encode an identical CDR3. The chain carries TRBV24-1 and TRBJ1-2; D gene ambiguous. V dropped 4 bases and J dropped 4 bases, with 6 bases sitting between them. The V gene's germline CDR1 is KGHDR and CDR2 SFDVKD. This CDR3 is 12 amino acids long. The CDR3 DNA reads as TGTGCCACCAGTGAGGGCAGCTATGGCTACACCTTC. Translation: CATSEGSYGYTF.

This clone was detected only once. The chain employs TRBV19 and TRBJ2-1; perhaps TRBD2 as D (6 bases). The CDR3 sequence is 16 residues long. Germline loops: CDR1 LNHDA, CDR2 SQIVND (reference sequence). V was pared by 1 base and J by 3 bases, with 13 bases between. CDR3 DNA sequence: TGTGCCAGTAGTATAGCCGGGGGTTTAAGCTACAATGAGCAGTTCTTC. Encoded protein: CASSIAGGLSYNEQFF.

This clone was seen a handful of times. The rearrangement links TRBV7-8 to TRBJ1-1; 9 bases fit TRBD1. Germline V gene sequence: CDR1 SGHVS, CDR2 FQNEAQ. The length of the CDR3 is 13 residues. V shed 11 bases, J shed 8 bases, and the junction held 12 bases outside the gene matches. This CDR3 reads CAGRKQGATEAFF. Written as DNA, the CDR3 is TGTGCCGGACGCAAACAGGGGGCGACCGAAGCTTTCTTT.

The chain joins TRBV7-9 to TRBJ2-1; 10 nucleotides align to TRBD2. Germline CDR1 SEHNR, CDR2 FQNEAQ (reference sequence). The length of the CDR3 is 15 residues. V lost 3 bases and J lost 8; bases outside the gene matches: 7. CDR3 region: CASSLDRTSGYEQFF. In nucleotides, the CDR3 is TGTGCCAGCAGCTTGGATAGGACTAGCGGCTATGAGCAGTTCTTC. The variable domain in full, with the rest retrieved from reference TRBV7-9 and TRBJ2-1, is DTGVSQNPRHKITKRGQNVTFRCDPISEHNRLYWYRQTLGQGPEFLTYFQNEAQLEKSRLLSDRFSAERPKGSFSTLEIQRTEQGDSAMYLCASSLDRTSGYEQFFGPGTRLTVL.

The V call is TRBV28, the J call TRBJ2-1, with D perhaps matching TRBD2 (6 bases). CDR3 size: 11 residues. The germline CDR1 and CDR2 sequences are MDHEN and SYDVKM. Trimming stripped 10 bases from V and 7 bases from J, with 11 bases between. The CDR3 coding sequence is TGTGCCACCAGACGGGGGAATGAGCAGTTCTTC. This gives the protein CATRRGNEQFF.

In DNA form, the CDR3 reads TGTGCCAGCAGCTTGGAAGGGGACTATGGCTACACCTTC. The encoded protein is CASSLEGDYGYTF. The chain joins TRBV5-4 to TRBJ1-2; D perhaps matches TRBD1 (5 bases). With 0 bases removed from V and 3 bases from J, the gap between germline ends came to 6 bases. The germline V gene has CDR1 SGHNT and CDR2 YYREEE (reference sequence). The CDR3 sequence is 13 residues long.

The rearrangement links TRBV2 to TRBJ1-3; D remains unclear. CDR3 length: 13 amino acids. The germline V gene encodes CDR1 SNHLY and CDR2 FYNNEI. V lost 8 bases, J lost 3 bases, and 11 bases lay in between. CDR3: CASAGRVGNTIYF. The CDR3 region has the DNA TGTGCCAGCGCAGGAAGAGTTGGAAACACCATATATTTT.

This clone occurred a few times. The rearrangement joins TRBV19 to TRBJ1-2, with 8 positions matching TRBD1. Germline CDR1 reads LNHDA; CDR2 reads SQIVND (reference sequence). This CDR3 has 17 amino acids. Trimming at V came to 0 bases and at J to 4 bases, leaving 10 bases not matched to a gene. The CDR3 DNA reads as TGTGCCAGTAGTATAGATACGGGGACAGGCCCACTCTATGGCTACACCTTC. As protein: CASSIDTGTGPLYGYTF.

The chain joins TRBV28 to TRBJ1-6; TRBD1 matches at 7 bases. The V and J ends lost 3 bases and 6 bases, in that order; junction bases with no gene match: 11. The CDR3 loop spans 17 amino acids. The germline CDR1 and CDR2 sequences are MDHEN and SYDVKM. In DNA form, the CDR3 reads TGTGCCAGCAGTTTCCCTCCCTACAGGGGCCCTAATTCACCCCTCCACTTT. Its translation: CASSFPPYRGPNSPLHF.